This T cell receptor (beta chain) was identified during a study of blood T cell repertoires in COVID-19. The overall study: Samples came from the United States, Italy and Spain, spanning acute and convalescent COVID-19. The analysed material was cDNA or gDNA that came from T cells, B-cell-depleted T cells, or PBMCs.

The length of the CDR3 is 16 residues. Trimming left V 1 base short and J 0 bases short, with 9 bases between. Germline V CDR1 and CDR2: LNHDA, SQIVND (reference sequence). Residents of 24 US areas, aged about 18 to 89 years, made up the participants. The table came from immunoSEQ multiplex PCR; TCRdb's copy has only in-frame clones and leaves some out. The sample lists approximately 170,000 clones, around four fifths occurring once. This chain connects TRBV19 to TRBJ2-2; D ambiguous. The sequencing sample was made of PBMCs or T cells enriched from blood (not recorded which). The receptor comes from a woman aged 45 to 65 who had recovered from COVID-19. The CDR3 spells CASSIVSVTNTGELFF. DNA for the CDR3: TGTGCCAGTAGTATAGTCTCAGTGACGAACACCGGGGAGCTGTTTTTT.